The clone carrying this T cell receptor beta chain was counted a few times. Its specificity is unknown. The data stem from a study of cytomegalovirus exposure and HLA in healthy donors. V was pared by 3 bases and J by 7 bases, with 12 bases between. The CDR3 consists of 14 residues. Germline values: CDR1 SGHAT, CDR2 FQNNGV. Primers for the PCR totalled 60 Vbeta and 13 Jbeta. In the authors' workflow: Unique TCR beta chains totaled some 80 million in a later count, with about 11 million of them shared. TCRdb's copy holds only in-frame clones and misses some; the assay was immunoSEQ multiplex PCR. From that table come the V and J calls and clone size; the DNA was used to work out D and trimming. Of under 130,000 clones in the sample, roughly 80% are singletons; the top ten hold 7.5% to 10%. Study-wide findings and caveats: Later analysis demonstrated an association between a missense DCLRE1C variant and TCR beta V- and J-gene trimming. Later on, analysis showed that most CMV-associated TCR beta chains appeared to be HLA-restricted.

The specimen was PBMCs. The receptor's source is a woman aged 35 to 49 in good health and CMV-seropositive. The chain uses TRBV11-2 and TRBJ2-2; D possibly corresponds to TRBD2 (6 bases). The CDR3 is CASSFSGGDGELFF. The CDR3 DNA sequence: TGTGCCAGCAGCTTCTCCGGGGGTGACGGGGAGCTGTTTTTT.